This T cell receptor beta chain was sequenced for a study of blood T cell repertoires in COVID-19 (dated by TCRdb to 2020 to 2022). For the study in its entirety: Samples from collaborators originated in the United States, Italy and Spain and spanned both the acute and convalescent phases of COVID-19. The material from the prospective study consisted of cDNA or gDNA derived from T cells, B-cell-depleted T cells, or PBMCs. Subjects who had been exposed to COVID-19, were actively infected with it, or had recovered from it provided the deeply sampled blood TCRbeta repertoires that made up the dataset. The repertoires were released in a freely available public database intended as a resource for research on the immune response to SARS-CoV-2. The samples were drawn from two sources: the first 160 participants of the ongoing ImmuneRACE study, and 950 to 1,500 subjects contributed by 6 global collaborators. A de-identified subject ID, COVID-19 status, age in years and sex were almost always included in the sample metadata. HLA class I and class II types, where available, came from metadata supplied by the sample provider rather than from assay-based typing. Results the study describes overall, beyond this receptor: The quantity of clinical and demographic metadata differed by source and by participant and was supplied without curation.

As regards this clone: Its binding antigen is unknown. No much larger clone exists at a distance of one base, and base qualities are not known.

TCRbeta CDR3 regions were amplified from genomic DNA by means of the immunoSEQ Assay, a bias-controlled multiplex PCR. Concerning the study's data processing: The number of nucleated cells in each sample was estimated by amplification of reference gene primers within the assay. To quantify the absolute abundance of each unique TCRbeta CDR3 rearrangement, sequence reads were collapsed and filtered. For each sample, productive Simpson clonality was calculated by taking the square root of Simpson's diversity index across productive rearrangements. TCRdb limited this immuneACCESS table to in-frame rearrangements with V and J called. A share of clones is missing; checked studies link under half to unresolved V genes, and the rest is unexplained. V and J calls and clone size are given by that table; D and trimming were obtained from the DNA. The sample includes over 150,000 clones, with roughly 86% observed a single time. Of the sample, roughly 7% falls within the top ten clones.

V ends up 0 bases short and J 3 bases short, with an unmatched junction base count of 7. CDR1 and CDR2 were assigned from the germline V gene as MGHRA and YSYEKL. The CDR3 measures 16 amino acids from cysteine to phenylalanine. The read is trimmed to its CDR3 DNA, 48 bases read in frame from base 1. Collaborating institutions collected whole blood in K2EDTA tubes following their own protocols. Collaborator samples were shipped for TCRbeta analysis as frozen whole blood, isolated PBMCs, or DNA extracted from either sample type. The sequenced sample was peripheral blood. The V and J genes are TRBV4-1 and TRBJ1-2, and TRBD1 aligns with 7 junction nucleotides. This receptor was identified in a man aged 50 to 60 with active or convalescent COVID-19. The sequence in DNA is TGCGCCAGCAGCCAAGATCTGGTGGGACAGTACTATGGCTACACCTTC. This is translated as CASSQDLVGQYYGYTF.